These 26 T cell receptor beta chains were all obtained from the same sample, sequenced in a study of cytomegalovirus exposure and HLA in healthy donors. The PCR ran on 60 Vbeta and 13 Jbeta primers. Produced via immunoSEQ multiplex PCR; TCRdb's table is partial and in-frame only. This sample's clone table lists approximately 200,000 clones. Sequences were obtained from PBMCs. These receptors came from a boy aged 10-17 years in good health and CMV-seronegative.

The rearrangement uses TRBV4-1 and TRBJ1-2; possibly TRBD1 for D (5 bases). The CDR3 length is 15 residues. The germline V and J ends were trimmed by 8 bases and 3 bases, with 19 bases remaining between them. The germline gives CDR1 MGHRA, CDR2 YSYEKL. CDR3 region: CASGRVLFEDYGYTF. The CDR3 DNA follows: TGCGCCAGCGGCAGGGTTCTTTTTGAGGACTATGGCTACACCTTC.

The gene calls are TRBV7-8 and TRBJ2-5; 12 positions agree with TRBD2. There are 16 residues in the CDR3. V lost 3 bases, J lost 3 bases, and 5 bases stayed unmatched. CDR1 is SGHVS and CDR2 is FQNEAQ in the germline V gene. The CDR3 here is CASSLGRTSGKETQYF. CDR3 nucleotide sequence: TGTGCCAGCAGCTTGGGCAGGACTAGCGGGAAAGAGACCCAGTACTTC.

The rearrangement links TRBV5-3 to TRBJ2-5, with D perhaps matching TRBD1 (6 bases). TRBV5-3 is sorted into the ORF group, with uncertain function. This CDR3 contains 17 residues. Trimming left V 1 base short and J 7 bases short, with 23 bases between. The DNA of the CDR3 is TGTGCCAGAAGCTTGTGGGACATCGGAAGTAATGTGGGGACCCAGTACTTC. Amino acid sequence: CARSLWDIGSNVGTQYF.

This sequence joins TRBV7-2 and TRBJ2-3; tentatively, D is TRBD1 (5 bases). The CDR3 runs 15 residues. Germline lookup yields CDR1 SGHTA and CDR2 FQGNSA. V lost 5 bases and J 1 base, leaving 13 bases between the germline ends. CDR3 in amino acids: CASSRTGWGTDTQYF. CDR3 sequence (DNA): TGTGCCAGCAGCCGCACAGGTTGGGGCACAGATACGCAGTATTTT. The full variable domain, in which reference TRBV7-2 and TRBJ2-3 provide the parts outside the CDR3, is GAGVSQSPSNKVTEKGKDVELRCDPISGHTALYWYRQSLGQGLEFLIYFQGNSAPDKSGLPSDRFSAERTGGSVSTLTIQRTQQEDSAVYLCASSRTGWGTDTQYFGPGTRLTVL.

The V and J genes are TRBV19 and TRBJ1-1; TRBD1 might be the D (6 bases). Trimming took 6 bases from V and 4 from J, leaving 15 bases between them. Germline values: CDR1 LNHDA, CDR2 SQIVND (reference sequence). The CDR3 extends over 14 amino acids. Here the CDR3 reads CASSLGQGSTEAFF. The DNA for the CDR3 is TGTGCCAGTAGCCTCGGGCAGGGGAGCACTGAAGCTTTCTTT. The whole variable domain, remainder taken from reference TRBV19 and TRBJ1-1, is DGGITQSPKYLFRKEGQNVTLSCEQNLNHDAMYWYRQDPGQGLRLIYYSQIVNDFQKGDIAEGYSVSREKKESFPLTVTSAQKNPTAFYLCASSLGQGSTEAFFGQGTRLTVV.

The V and J genes are TRBV6-1 and TRBJ2-7, with a tentative D call TRBD1 (5 bases). Trimming cost V 8 bases and J 3 bases, with 11 bases left between them. This CDR3 is built from 12 residues. Germline V gene sequence: CDR1 MNHNS, CDR2 SASEGT. The CDR3 here is CASASDIYEQYF. The CDR3 DNA is TGTGCCAGCGCCTCGGACATCTACGAGCAGTACTTC.

This chain connects TRBV12-2 to TRBJ1-5; the table's D call, TRBD1, has no DNA check behind it. TRBV12-2 is deemed a pseudogene. This CDR3 spans 15 amino acids. The CDR3 nucleotides are TGTGCAAGTCGCCAGGACAGGGGAGGTAATCAGCCCCAGCATTTT. Translating gives CASRQDRGGNQPQHF.

The chain uses TRBV27 and TRBJ1-4; D is unresolved. The CDR3 has 14 amino acids. Germline CDR1 is MNHEY and CDR2 is SMNVEV (reference sequence). Trimming left V 4 bases short and J 8 bases short, with 14 bases between. The CDR3 here is CASSSPARGEKLFF. CDR3 bases: TGTGCCAGCAGTTCGCCGGCTAGAGGGGAAAAACTGTTTTTT.

The chain is built from TRBV5-6 and TRBJ1-6; D is possibly TRBD1 (5 bases). CDR3 size: 19 residues. Germline assignment: CDR1 SGHDT and CDR2 YYEEEE. Between the trimmed V and J ends, which lost 10 bases and 0 bases, there was a span of 26 bases. The CDR3, as DNA: TGTGCCGGAACCTCAACAGGAGGGGTCTTCAACTCCTATAATTCACCCCTCCACTTT. Translated: CAGTSTGGVFNSYNSPLHF.

The chain employs TRBV4-3 and TRBJ2-1, with D perhaps matching TRBD1 (5 bases). CDR1 is LGHNA, CDR2 YSLEER, per germline. The CDR3 has 13 amino acids. The germline V and J ends were trimmed by 4 bases and 3 bases, with 7 bases remaining between them. CDR3 nucleotides: TGCGCCAGCAGCCTCCAGGGCTACAATGAGCAGTTCTTC. It encodes CASSLQGYNEQFF.

The gene calls are TRBV11-1 and TRBJ2-4, with TRBD1 identical over 7 bases. The CDR3 extends over 17 amino acids. Germline assignment: CDR1 SGHAT and CDR2 FQDESV (reference sequence). V dropped 1 base and J dropped 6; count of bases not matched to a gene: 12. The CDR3 DNA reads TGTGCCAGCAGCTTAGTACTAACAGGGGCATGGGGAAACATTCAGTACTTC. This codes for CASSLVLTGAWGNIQYF.

V usage is TRBV14 and J usage is TRBJ1-1, with 8 bases lining up with TRBD1. Germline loops: CDR1 SGHDN, CDR2 FVKESK. Trimming cost V 1 base and J 0 bases; bases outside gene matches: 10. The CDR3 has 18 amino acids. CDR3 in DNA: TGTGCCAGCAGCCAAGTAGGCAGGGGGCGGCCTCTGAACACTGAAGCTTTCTTT. It translates to CASSQVGRGRPLNTEAFF.

The rearrangement uses TRBV7-9 and TRBJ2-3; D might be TRBD1 (7 bases). The V end was cut by 5 bases, the J end by 0 bases, with 24 bases between. From germline, CDR1 is SEHNR and CDR2 FQNEAQ (reference sequence). The CDR3 contains 19 residues. The CDR3 DNA reads as TGTGCCAGCAGCCAGGGGGTAGAGGGGGGTTTAACTAGCACAGATACGCAGTATTTT. Translation gives CASSQGVEGGLTSTDTQYF.

The chain links TRBV7-9 to TRBJ1-5; D uncertain. There are 14 residues in the CDR3. Germline V gene lookup returns CDR1 SEHNR and CDR2 FQNEAQ (reference sequence). V was trimmed by 7 bases and J by 0 bases, leaving 10 bases between them. The CDR3 loop reads CASNFTDSNQPQHF. Written as DNA, the CDR3 is TGTGCCAGCAACTTCACAGATAGCAATCAGCCCCAGCATTTT.

V and J are TRBV9 and TRBJ1-2; weak D call: TRBD1 (5 bases). Trimming shortened V by 3 bases and J by 3 bases, and 9 bases separated the two germline ends. The CDR3 totals 13 residues. In germline, CDR1 is SGDLS, CDR2 YYNGEE. CDR3 coding DNA: TGTGCCAGCAGCGGGGGGGTGGACTATGGCTACACCTTC. Its protein product is CASSGGVDYGYTF. The variable domain in full, with the rest retrieved from reference TRBV9 and TRBJ1-2, is DSGVTQTPKHLITATGQRVTLRCSPRSGDLSVYWYQQSLDQGLQFLIQYYNGEERAKGNILERFSAQQFPDLHSELNLSSLELGDSALYFCASSGGVDYGYTFGSGTRLTVV.

J is TRBJ1-2 and V is TRBV14; D gene ambiguous. V lost 6 bases and J 4 bases, leaving 15 bases between the germline ends. CDR1 and CDR2 from the germline V gene are SGHDN and FVKESK. This CDR3 is built from 14 residues. The CDR3 DNA sequence: TGTGCCAGCAGTCCTCGGGGTGGACTCTATGGCTACACCTTC. Translating it yields CASSPRGGLYGYTF.

The rearrangement links TRBV7-6 to TRBJ1-3; TRBD1 matches 9 bases. After removal of 5 bases from V and 0 bases from J, the junction contained 5 bases not matched to a gene. The CDR3 runs to 16 residues. Germline CDR1 reads SGHVS; CDR2 reads FNYEAQ. The CDR3 DNA reads as TGTGCCAGCAGCCCAGGGACAGGGTTCTCTGGAAACACCATATATTTT. This sequence encodes CASSPGTGFSGNTIYF.

The chain employs TRBV6-5 and TRBJ2-2, with TRBD1 as a possible D gene (6 bases). V lost 8 bases and J lost 0, with 10 bases in between. CDR3 size: 14 residues. Germline V gene data show CDR1 as MNHEY and CDR2 as SVGAGI. CDR3 bases: TGTGCCAGCTGCAGGGGAGCGAACACCGGGGAGCTGTTTTTT. Amino acids: CASCRGANTGELFF.

The chain links TRBV2 to TRBJ2-4; maybe TRBD2 (7 bases). The V and J ends lost 6 bases and 7 bases respectively, with 19 bases between them. The CDR3 runs to 15 residues. Germline V CDR1 and CDR2: SNHLY, FYNNEI. CDR3 in DNA: TGTGCCAGCAGGGGGAGGGGGGTGAGCGCGAACATTCAGTACTTC. Translating gives CASRGRGVSANIQYF.

Note on this clone: The same CDR3 also results from other DNA sequences found in this sample. The chain has TRBV5-1 and TRBJ2-5, with 13 positions matching TRBD2. The J segment lost 1 base and the V segment lost 6 bases, leaving 3 bases of the junction unmatched. Germline V gene data show CDR1 as SGHRS and CDR2 as YFSETQ. This CDR3 is built from 15 residues. CDR3 residues: CASTRLAGGQETQYF. The CDR3, as DNA: TGCGCCAGCACCCGACTAGCGGGGGGCCAAGAGACCCAGTACTTC. Based on the CDR3 plus reference TRBV5-1 and TRBJ2-5, the full variable domain is KAGVTQTPRYLIKTRGQQVTLSCSPISGHRSVSWYQQTPGQGLQFLFEYFSETQRNKGNFPGRFSGRQFSNSRSEMNVSTLELGDSALYLCASTRLAGGQETQYFGPGTRLLVL.

The rearrangement links TRBV7-2 to TRBJ2-7; perhaps TRBD2 as D (6 bases). Germline V gene sequence: CDR1 SGHTA, CDR2 FQGNSA. The length of the CDR3 is 12 residues. V was trimmed by 5 bases and J by 4 bases, leaving 9 bases between them. CDR3 in DNA: TGTGCCAGCAGCCCGGGGGAGTACGAGCAGTACTTC. Translation: CASSPGEYEQYF.

The V call is TRBV15, the J call TRBJ2-3, with 7 bases that match TRBD2. There are 17 residues in the CDR3. V dropped 0 bases and J dropped 1; count of bases not matched to a gene: 7. The germline V gene has CDR1 LNHNV and CDR2 YYDKDF (reference sequence). This CDR3 reads CATSRDLGLAGTDTQYF. DNA for the CDR3: TGTGCCACCAGCAGAGATCTTGGCCTAGCGGGCACAGATACGCAGTATTTT.

This chain connects TRBV10-3 to TRBJ1-6; 7 positions match TRBD1. J was trimmed by 5 bases and V by 4 bases; bases with no gene match: 2. CDR1 is ENHRY and CDR2 is SYGVKD in the germline V gene. The CDR3 loop spans 14 amino acids. CDR3 nucleotide sequence: TGTGCCATCAGTGGCGGGACAGATAATTCACCCCTCCACTTT. This codes for CAISGGTDNSPLHF.

The chain carries TRBV5-6 and TRBJ1-5; no clear D. In germline, CDR1 is SGHDT, CDR2 YYEEEE. V shed 0 bases and J shed 5 bases, with 6 bases lying between them. This CDR3 region has 13 residues. The CDR3 DNA reads as TGTGCCAGCAGCTTGGCGGGTTATCAGCCCCAGCATTTT. Translation: CASSLAGYQPQHF.

This rearrangement joins TRBV2 to TRBJ2-7; a weak D match, TRBD1 (6 bases). Germline CDR1 is SNHLY and CDR2 is FYNNEI. Between the trimmed V and J ends, which lost 3 bases and 0 bases, there was a span of 15 bases. The CDR3 length is 16 residues. The CDR3 reads CASSEFLDRASYEQYF. CDR3 nucleotide sequence: TGTGCCAGCAGTGAGTTCCTGGACAGAGCCTCCTACGAGCAGTACTTC.

The V call is TRBV28, the J call TRBJ2-6, with D possibly matching TRBD2 (5 bases). The CDR3 sequence is 15 residues long. With 3 bases removed from V and 2 bases from J, the gap between germline ends came to 8 bases. Germline CDR1 is MDHEN and CDR2 is SYDVKM. The CDR3 nucleotides are TGTGCCAGCAGTTTGGGGAGACCTGGGGCCAACGTCCTGACTTTC. This codes for CASSLGRPGANVLTF.